Following are 7 T cell receptor beta chains from one sample sequenced in a study of naive and memory T cell subsets. An equimolar mix of two oligonucleotides served as the beta constant-region primer for TRBC1 and TRBC2. From the UMI-ligation and nested PCR reads, TCRdb called clonotypes with MiXCR, one entry per CDR3 protein. The table lists approximately 5,100 distinct CDR3 sequences, approximately 6.8% of them singletons. Sequencing input: effector memory CD8+ T cells from blood. Noted subset: effector memory, CD45RA- CD27-. Source of these receptors: a human donor in good health.

This clonotype was seen ten or more times. The chain carries TRBV28 and TRBJ1-4; no clear D. CDR1 and CDR2 (germline): MDHEN, SYDVKM. The V gene lost 3 bases and the J gene lost 6 bases, with 14 bases spanning the gap. The CDR3 is made up of 15 amino acids. In DNA form, the CDR3 reads TGTGCCAGCAGTTTTCGGGCAGAAACCGATGAAAAACTGTTTTTT. Protein sequence: CASSFRAETDEKLFF.

The sample holds many counts of this clonotype. This chain connects TRBV15 to TRBJ2-7, with 9 bases matching TRBD1. Germline V lookup: CDR1 LNHNV, CDR2 YYDKDF (reference sequence). The V and J ends lost 7 bases and 5 bases, in that order; junction bases with no gene match: 9. This CDR3 is 14 amino acids long. The DNA of the CDR3 is TGTGCCACCAACTTGGGACAGGGTGAGGACGAGCAGTACTTC. It translates to CATNLGQGEDEQYF.

This clonotype was counted between two and nine times. The rearrangement uses TRBV19 and TRBJ2-3; D is ambiguous. The CDR3 runs to 14 residues. V lost 3 bases to trimming and J lost 0 bases, with 7 bases between them. CDR1 is LNHDA, CDR2 SQIVND, per germline (reference sequence). CDR3 loop: CASSMGRSTDTQYF. Written as DNA, the CDR3 is TGTGCCAGTAGTATGGGCAGGAGCACAGATACGCAGTATTTT.

Ten or more counts support this clonotype. V usage is TRBV6-1 and J usage is TRBJ1-1; TRBD1 might be the D (6 bases). The CDR3 contains 13 residues. The V gene lost 7 bases and the J gene lost 3 bases, with 12 bases spanning the gap. From germline, CDR1 is MNHNS and CDR2 SASEGT. CDR3 sequence: CASNAGGYTEAFF. CDR3 DNA: TGTGCCAGCAACGCGGGGGGCTACACTGAAGCTTTCTTT.

This clonotype was found many times. V usage is TRBV29-1 and J usage is TRBJ2-5; TRBD1 is a possible D gene (6 bases). CDR1 and CDR2 from the germline V gene are SQVTM and ANQGSEA. Trimming took 3 bases from V and 11 from J, leaving 13 bases between them. The CDR3 contains 11 residues. CDR3 residues: CSVERNRAQYF. In DNA form, the CDR3 reads TGCAGCGTTGAGCGGAACAGGGCTCAGTACTTC. Together with reference TRBV29-1 and TRBJ2-5, the CDR3 gives the full variable domain: SAVISQKPSRDICQRGTSLTIQCQVDSQVTMMFWYRQQPGQSLTLIATANQGSEATYESGFVIDKFPISRPNLTFSTLTVSNMSPEDSSIYLCSVERNRAQYFGPGTRLLVL.

This clonotype was detected many times. The V and J genes are TRBV4-3 and TRBJ2-1, with 7 bases lining up with TRBD2. CDR1 is LGHNA and CDR2 is YSLEER in the germline V gene. V shed 3 bases, J shed 0 bases, and the junction held 5 bases outside the gene matches. The CDR3 loop spans 16 amino acids. CDR3 sequence reads: CASSHESGGSYNEQFF. CDR3 DNA sequence: TGCGCCAGCAGCCACGAATCGGGGGGCTCCTACAATGAGCAGTTCTTC.

The table lists this clonotype with a few counts. The V and J genes are TRBV28 and TRBJ2-5; 11 nucleotides match TRBD2. Trimming removed 5 bases from V and 1 base from J; junction bases left unmatched: 15. Germline CDR1 and CDR2: MDHEN and SYDVKM. The length of the CDR3 is 19 residues. The chain's CDR3 is CASSRQDGLAGGLQETQYF. The CDR3 nucleotides are TGTGCCAGCAGTCGACAGGATGGTCTAGCGGGAGGCCTCCAAGAGACCCAGTACTTC.